Shown below are 32 T cell receptor beta chains from a single sample sequenced in a study of blood T cell repertoires in COVID-19. The data were produced by immunoSEQ multiplex PCR, yet TCRdb's version contains in-frame clones alone and is incomplete. This table holds approximately 60,000 clones, approximately 80% found once. The source material was peripheral blood. The source of these receptors is a man aged 55 to 69 with acute or convalescent COVID-19.

The chain joins TRBV2 to TRBJ1-1; D ambiguous. Germline lookup yields CDR1 SNHLY and CDR2 FYNNEI. The V and J ends lost 2 bases and 0 bases respectively, with 10 bases between them. CDR3 length equals 15 residues. This chain's CDR3 is CASSERGGMNTEAFF. The CDR3 coding sequence is TGTGCCAGCAGTGAACGAGGTGGAATGAACACTGAAGCTTTCTTT.

This chain links TRBV2 with TRBJ2-1, with 8 bases that match TRBD1. Germline V gene sequence: CDR1 SNHLY, CDR2 FYNNEI. Trimming at V came to 3 bases and at J to 6 bases, leaving 10 bases not matched to a gene. The CDR3 length is 16 residues. CDR3: CASSDRQGRISNEQFF. The CDR3 coding sequence is TGTGCCAGCAGTGATCGACAGGGGCGAATCAGCAATGAGCAGTTCTTC.

J is TRBJ2-2 and V is TRBV6-5; TRBD2 agrees at 7 bases. In germline, CDR1 is MNHEY, CDR2 SVGAGI. V lost 6 bases to trimming and J lost 7 bases; unmatched junction nucleotides: 11. This CDR3 is built from 15 residues. CDR3 sequence: CASRKTGGVGGELFF. In nucleotides, the CDR3 is TGTGCCAGCAGGAAAACGGGGGGAGTCGGCGGGGAGCTGTTTTTT.

The chain recombines TRBV11-3 with TRBJ2-1; D not resolved. CDR1 SGHNT and CDR2 YENEEA come from the germline V gene. V shed 4 bases and J shed 9 bases, with 19 bases lying between them. The CDR3 runs 15 residues. This CDR3 is CASSYDTLPPSEQFF. The CDR3 DNA follows: TGTGCCAGCAGCTATGACACCCTACCACCCAGTGAGCAGTTCTTC.

The J gene is TRBJ2-3, the V gene TRBV5-1; 16 bases agree with TRBD2. The CDR3 consists of 18 residues. J was trimmed by 4 bases and V by 3 bases; bases with no gene match: 8. Per the germline V gene, CDR1 is SGHRS and CDR2 is YFSETQ. The CDR3 sequence: CASSSGLAGGHRSDTQYF. CDR3 bases: TGCGCCAGCAGCTCGGGACTAGCGGGAGGGCATCGATCAGATACGCAGTATTTT.

The chain is built from TRBV6-2 or TRBV6-3 and TRBJ1-1; possible D gene TRBD1, 5 bases. CDR3 length equals 13 residues. Germline loops: CDR1 MNHEY, CDR2 SVGEGT. V was shortened by 5 bases and J by 4 bases, with 11 bases between the two germline ends. In DNA, the CDR3 is TGTGCCAGCAGTCGACAGCTCCTCACTGAAGCTTTCTTT. Translation: CASSRQLLTEAFF.

This clone was counted a few times. The rearrangement uses TRBV25-1 and TRBJ2-3; 8 nucleotides line up with TRBD2. The junction had 3 bases not matched to a gene; V was cut back by 8 bases and J by 2 bases. The CDR3 length is 13 residues. Germline loops: CDR1 MGHDK, CDR2 SYGVNS. CDR3 amino acids: CASRGGFTDTQYF. Here the CDR3 DNA reads TGTGCCAGCCGGGGGGGATTCACAGATACGCAGTATTTT.

This chain joins TRBV9 and TRBJ1-2, with D possibly TRBD1 on 5 matching bases. The length of the CDR3 is 13 residues. CDR1 is SGDLS and CDR2 is YYNGEE in the germline V gene. Deletions cut 3 bases from V and 2 bases from J, with 8 bases between. The CDR3 bases are TGTGCCAGCAGCGGACAGACCAACTATGGCTACACCTTC. Translated, it gives CASSGQTNYGYTF.

V is TRBV2 and J is TRBJ1-5; 11 bases are shared with TRBD1. After removal of 6 bases from V and 2 bases from J, the junction contained 9 bases not matched to a gene. The CDR3 extends over 17 amino acids. Germline lookup yields CDR1 SNHLY and CDR2 FYNNEI. The CDR3 reads CASRNGQGARGNQPQHF. CDR3 nucleotides: TGTGCCAGCAGAAATGGACAGGGGGCGCGCGGCAATCAGCCCCAGCATTTT.

The chain links TRBV21-1 to TRBJ2-2; the D call of TRBD2 is as the table states it, not checked on the DNA. TRBV21-1 is a recognized pseudogene. The CDR3 is 19 amino acids. CDR3 protein: CASSKGPPLAGVVTGELFF. In nucleotides, the CDR3 is TGTGCCAGCAGCAAGGGTCCGCCACTAGCGGGAGTGGTCACCGGGGAGCTGTTTTTT.

The table lists this clone with a count of one. The chain joins TRBV30 to TRBJ1-2; 8 nucleotides agree with TRBD1. The CDR3 is 14 amino acids. The junction had 3 bases not matched to a gene; V was cut back by 3 bases and J by 0 bases. Germline V gene data show CDR1 as GTSNPN and CDR2 as SVGIG (reference sequence). The CDR3 sequence is CAWSRGQANYGYTF. The CDR3 coding sequence is TGTGCCTGGAGCCGGGGACAGGCTAACTATGGCTACACCTTC.

This clone occurred a few times. This chain connects TRBV4-1 to TRBJ1-6; no reliable D call. Per germline, CDR1 MGHRA and CDR2 YSYEKL. There are 15 residues in the CDR3. V shed 4 bases and J shed 6 bases, with 13 bases lying between them. The DNA for the CDR3 is TGCGCCAGCAGCCCAAGGAGCAATATTAATTCACCCCTCCACTTT. Translating it yields CASSPRSNINSPLHF.

This clone was counted only a few times. The CDR3, as DNA: TGCAGCGCCGGCCCGACACCTTATGGCTACACCTTC. This encodes CSAGPTPYGYTF. The chain has TRBV29-1 and TRBJ1-2; unclear D gene. The V and J ends lost 7 bases and 5 bases respectively, with 14 bases between them. This CDR3 has 12 residues. The V gene's germline CDR1 is SQVTM and CDR2 ANQGSEA. Looking up the rest from reference TRBV29-1 and TRBJ1-2 gives the full variable domain: SAVISQKPSRDICQRGTSLTIQCQVDSQVTMMFWYRQQPGQSLTLIATANQGSEATYESGFVIDKFPISRPNLTFSTLTVSNMSPEDSSIYLCSAGPTPYGYTFGSGTRLTVV.

This clone has a handful of counts. The rearrangement links TRBV5-1 to TRBJ1-6, with 7 bases fitting TRBD1. Trimming took 0 bases from V and 4 from J; bases not matched to a gene: 4. CDR1 is SGHRS and CDR2 is YFSETQ in the germline V gene. CDR3 length: 16 amino acids. CDR3 sequence (DNA): TGCGCCAGCAGCTTGGGTCAGGGGGTTTATAATTCACCCCTCCACTTT. Translation gives CASSLGQGVYNSPLHF.

The genes are TRBV9 and TRBJ1-6; possible D gene TRBD1, 6 bases. Germline assignment: CDR1 SGDLS and CDR2 YYNGEE. This CDR3 is built from 15 residues. Trimming pared 4 bases from V and 9 bases from J, leaving 17 bases between. The CDR3 spells CASSPRGGQSSPLHF. Here the CDR3 DNA reads TGTGCCAGCAGCCCAAGGGGGGGGCAGTCTTCACCCCTCCACTTT.

This CDR3 is CSVVSGQASNEQFF. The CDR3 nucleotides are TGCAGCGTTGTGTCGGGACAGGCGTCCAATGAGCAGTTCTTC. The genes are TRBV29-1 and TRBJ2-1; 8 bases line up with TRBD1. The J segment lost 6 bases and the V segment lost 4 bases, leaving 8 bases of the junction unmatched. This CDR3 is 14 amino acids long. Germline V CDR1 and CDR2: SQVTM, ANQGSEA.

The sample holds one count of this clone. The V gene is TRBV28, the J gene TRBJ1-5; D remains unclear. Trimming took off 2 bases at V and 7 bases at J, with 15 bases between the two ends. CDR1 is MDHEN and CDR2 is SYDVKM in the germline V gene. This CDR3 has 15 amino acids. The CDR3 loop is CASSLGSGFRQPQHF. CDR3 nucleotide sequence: TGTGCCAGCAGTTTAGGGTCCGGGTTCCGACAGCCCCAGCATTTT.

A note on this clone: Other DNA variants within this sample encode the same CDR3. V gene TRBV9 combines with J gene TRBJ2-7, with unresolved D. The length of the CDR3 is 11 residues. Per the germline V gene, CDR1 is SGDLS and CDR2 is YYNGEE. The V and J ends lost 4 bases and 3 bases respectively, with 5 bases between them. The CDR3: CASSPGYEQYF. The CDR3 DNA sequence: TGTGCCAGCAGCCCAGGCTACGAGCAGTACTTC.

This clone was seen only once. V usage is TRBV2 and J usage is TRBJ2-7; 12 nucleotides match TRBD2. In germline, CDR1 is SNHLY, CDR2 FYNNEI. The J segment lost 7 bases and the V segment lost 6 bases, leaving 4 bases of the junction unmatched. The CDR3 extends over 13 amino acids. CDR3 bases: TGTGCCAGCAGCGTCGGACTAGCGGGGGAGCAGTACTTC. It is translated as CASSVGLAGEQYF.

The V gene is TRBV28, the J gene TRBJ2-7, with a possible D match to TRBD2 (6 bases). CDR1 MDHEN and CDR2 SYDVKM come from the germline V gene. V lost 3 bases, J lost 6 bases, and 18 bases lay in between. The CDR3 runs to 15 residues. CDR3: CASSFRRATFGEQYF. CDR3 bases: TGTGCCAGCAGTTTTAGGAGGGCAACCTTTGGCGAGCAGTACTTC. The full variable domain, its missing parts supplied by reference TRBV28 and TRBJ2-7, is DVKVTQSSRYLVKRTGEKVFLECVQDMDHENMFWYRQDPGLGLRLIYFSYDVKMKEKGDIPEGYSVSREKKERFSLILESASTNQTSMYLCASSFRRATFGEQYFGPGTRLTVT.

CDR3 region: CASRHQGNYGYTF. The CDR3 DNA sequence: TGTGCCAGTCGACACCAGGGGAACTATGGCTACACCTTC. The rearrangement joins TRBV10-3 to TRBJ1-2; D is perhaps TRBD1 (6 bases). Looked up from germline, CDR1 is ENHRY and CDR2 is SYGVKD. The length of the CDR3 is 13 residues. Deletions cut 10 bases from V and 2 bases from J, with 14 bases between.

This clone was found a few times. The rearrangement uses TRBV28 and TRBJ1-3, with D tentatively TRBD1 (5 bases). The V gene's germline CDR1 is MDHEN and CDR2 SYDVKM. This CDR3 spans 14 amino acids. V lost 6 bases and J 4 bases, leaving 13 bases between the germline ends. The CDR3 DNA is TGTGCCAGCAGACCTCAGGGATTCGGAAACACCATATATTTT. Translated: CASRPQGFGNTIYF.

The genes are TRBV7-8 and TRBJ1-1; D uncertain. Deletions cut 5 bases from V and 4 bases from J, with 8 bases between. Germline V lookup: CDR1 SGHVS, CDR2 FQNEAQ. This CDR3 is built from 12 residues. CDR3 in DNA: TGTGCCAGCAGCCCACAGAGCACTGAAGCTTTCTTT. It yields the protein CASSPQSTEAFF.

The rearrangement uses TRBV6-5 and TRBJ2-7; the D gene is possibly TRBD1 (6 bases). V dropped 6 bases and J dropped 3 bases, with 12 bases sitting between them. This CDR3 contains 13 residues. Germline V gene lookup returns CDR1 MNHEY and CDR2 SVGAGI. The CDR3 loop is CASSKTGFYEQYF. The CDR3 bases are TGTGCCAGCAGCAAAACAGGGTTCTACGAGCAGTACTTC.

This chain connects TRBV7-9 to TRBJ1-5, with TRBD1 identical over 10 bases. The CDR3 is 15 residues long. J lost 5 bases, V lost 10 bases, and 11 bases had no gene match. Germline CDR1 reads SEHNR; CDR2 reads FQNEAQ (reference sequence). CDR3 in amino acids: CAISTGGARDQPQHF. DNA for the CDR3: TGTGCCATTTCGACAGGGGGCGCAAGGGATCAGCCCCAGCATTTT.

This clone was seen a handful of times. The V gene is TRBV28, the J gene TRBJ1-2; TRBD1 aligns across 7 bases. Germline V lookup: CDR1 MDHEN, CDR2 SYDVKM. This CDR3 spans 13 amino acids. V was clipped by 7 bases and J by 4 bases; unmatched bases: 6. CDR3 loop: CASKGQKTYGYTF. CDR3 coding DNA: TGTGCCAGCAAGGGACAGAAAACCTATGGCTACACCTTC.

This clone was seen a few times. The chain is built from TRBV2 and TRBJ2-1, with D perhaps TRBD2 (6 bases). Trimming pared 3 bases from V and 0 bases from J, leaving 15 bases between. The CDR3 runs 17 residues. The V gene's germline CDR1 is SNHLY and CDR2 FYNNEI. The CDR3 bases are TGTGCCAGCAGTGAGTTAGCGGAGTCGAGCTCCTACAATGAGCAGTTCTTC. It encodes CASSELAESSSYNEQFF.

This clone was recorded a few times. The chain recombines TRBV6-4 with TRBJ1-2; D not certain. Trimming took off 3 bases at V and 5 bases at J, with 13 bases between the two ends. The CDR3 consists of 14 residues. Germline V gives CDR1 MRHNA, CDR2 SNTAGT. The CDR3 DNA follows: TGTGCCAGCAGTGATGGCTTTCCGCCTTATGGCTACACCTTC. This translates into CASSDGFPPYGYTF.

The rearrangement uses TRBV9 and TRBJ2-3, with TRBD2 identical over 11 bases. Germline lookup yields CDR1 SGDLS and CDR2 YYNGEE. The ends lost 0 bases at V and 9 bases at J; junction bases unmatched: 6. The CDR3 contains 15 residues. The CDR3 is CASSVATGLAGTQYF. DNA for the CDR3: TGTGCCAGCAGCGTAGCTACTGGACTAGCGGGCACGCAGTATTTT.

There are a few counts of this clone. This chain links TRBV5-1 with TRBJ1-3; D call uncertain. In germline, CDR1 is SGHRS, CDR2 YFSETQ. V lost 5 bases and J 4 bases, leaving 13 bases between the germline ends. This CDR3 spans 14 amino acids. The CDR3 reads CASRPNRSGNTIYF. The CDR3 bases are TGCGCCAGCAGACCTAACAGATCCGGAAACACCATATATTTT.

The chain has TRBV28 and TRBJ2-1, with a tentative D call TRBD2 (5 bases). V lost 5 bases and J lost 6, with 14 bases in between. CDR1 is MDHEN and CDR2 is SYDVKM in the germline V gene. The CDR3 spans 14 residues. The chain's CDR3 is CASSALGIFNEQFF. The CDR3 nucleotides read TGTGCCAGCAGTGCACTCGGGATATTCAATGAGCAGTTCTTC.

The chain links TRBV9 to TRBJ1-2; 10 bases fit TRBD1. V was pared by 0 bases and J by 2 bases, with 1 base of the junction left unmatched. CDR3 length: 15 amino acids. From germline, CDR1 is SGDLS and CDR2 YYNGEE. The chain's CDR3 is CASSVGGQGNYGYTF. CDR3 nucleotides: TGTGCCAGCAGCGTAGGGGGACAGGGGAACTATGGCTACACCTTC.